These 11 T cell receptor beta chains originate from one sample sequenced in a study of blood T cell repertoires in COVID-19. Profiled with immunoSEQ multiplex PCR; TCRdb holds only in-frame clones, not every one. The data contain a few hundred thousand clones, roughly 86% of them singletons. The sequencing sample was made of PBMCs or T cells enriched from blood (not recorded which). Every receptor here comes from a woman between 45 and 65 years old who had been exposed to COVID-19.

The CDR3 nucleotides read TGTGCCAGCAGCTTGGGCGGAGGCCGAGTCTATGGCTACACCTTC. It encodes CASSLGGGRVYGYTF. The rearrangement joins TRBV5-4 to TRBJ1-2, with unresolved D. The V gene's germline CDR1 is SGHNT and CDR2 YYREEE (reference sequence). The CDR3 contains 15 residues. With 0 bases removed from V and 4 bases from J, the gap between germline ends came to 13 bases.

This chain uses TRBV15 with TRBJ2-7; 7 bases fit TRBD1. With 1 base clipped from V and 4 bases from J, the junction kept 7 bases outside the gene matches. From germline, CDR1 is LNHNV and CDR2 YYDKDF (reference sequence). CDR3 length: 15 residues. CDR3 sequence (DNA): TGTGCCACCAGCAGAGGGGCACAGGGGACGTACGAGCAGTACTTC. Translation gives CATSRGAQGTYEQYF. The complete variable domain, with remaining parts taken from reference TRBV15 and TRBJ2-7, reads DAMVIQNPRYQVTQFGKPVTLSCSQTLNHNVMYWYQQKSSQAPKLLFHYYDKDFNNEADTPDNFQSRRPNTSFCFLDIRSPGLGDTAMYLCATSRGAQGTYEQYFGPGTRLTVT.

This clone was recorded a few times. The chain uses TRBV6-5 and TRBJ1-1; TRBD1 aligns across 7 bases. The CDR3 has 13 residues. Germline V gene data show CDR1 as MNHEY and CDR2 as SVGAGI. Losses at the gene ends were 7 bases for V and 4 bases for J; bases not matched to a gene: 6. The CDR3: CASTLDRVTEAFF. The DNA for the CDR3 is TGTGCCAGCACCCTTGACAGGGTCACTGAAGCTTTCTTT.

CDR3: CASTLGTGARSNQPQHF. For the CDR3, the DNA is TGTGCCAGTACCCTCGGGACAGGGGCTAGGAGCAATCAGCCCCAGCATTTT. This chain joins TRBV19 and TRBJ1-5; 10 bases map to TRBD1. Germline CDR1 LNHDA, CDR2 SQIVND (reference sequence). This CDR3 comprises 17 residues. Losses at the gene ends were 7 bases for V and 1 base for J; bases not matched to a gene: 10.

The gene calls are TRBV19 and TRBJ2-7; D perhaps matches TRBD1 (5 bases). Trimming stripped 3 bases from V and 5 bases from J, with 11 bases between. From germline, CDR1 is LNHDA and CDR2 SQIVND (reference sequence). The CDR3 covers 13 residues. The CDR3 coding sequence is TGTGCCAGTAGTATTACAGGTTTGGACGAGCAGTACTTC. Amino acid sequence: CASSITGLDEQYF.

The V gene is TRBV4-1, the J gene TRBJ1-1; D may be TRBD1 (6 bases). V was pared by 0 bases and J by 4 bases, with 9 bases between. This CDR3 is 14 amino acids long. CDR1 and CDR2 (germline): MGHRA, YSYEKL. The CDR3 here is CASSQDRGSTEAFF. Written as DNA, the CDR3 is TGCGCCAGCAGCCAAGATAGGGGGAGCACTGAAGCTTTCTTT.

This clone was seen a single time. The chain combines TRBV12-3 or TRBV12-4 with TRBJ2-1; a weak D match, TRBD1 (6 bases). Trimming removed 5 bases from V and 8 bases from J, with 10 bases in between. The CDR3 length is 12 residues. CDR3 loop: CASSTGSHEQFF. The CDR3 DNA is TGTGCCAGCAGTACAGGGTCCCATGAGCAGTTCTTC.

This clone was seen just once. The chain joins TRBV15 to TRBJ1-3; a possible D gene is TRBD1 (5 bases). Germline V gives CDR1 LNHNV, CDR2 YYDKDF (reference sequence). V lost 0 bases and J lost 2, with 11 bases in between. This CDR3 has 16 amino acids. CDR3 sequence: CATSRDLAGAGNTIYF. Written as DNA, the CDR3 is TGTGCCACCAGCAGAGATCTGGCGGGGGCTGGAAACACCATATATTTT.

This clone was observed a few times. The J gene is TRBJ1-6, the V gene TRBV30, with unresolved D. V was clipped by 2 bases and J by 12 bases, with 14 bases between them. There are 13 residues in the CDR3. Germline lookup yields CDR1 GTSNPN and CDR2 SVGIG (reference sequence). CDR3 bases: TGTGCCTGGAGTACCTCAGCGGGTATACCCCTCCACTTT. Translating gives CAWSTSAGIPLHF.

The table lists this clone with a count of one. V is TRBV9 and J is TRBJ2-7, with D possibly matching TRBD2 (5 bases). CDR1 is SGDLS, CDR2 YYNGEE, per germline. Between the trimmed V and J ends, which lost 0 bases and 2 bases, there was a span of 9 bases. The CDR3 totals 14 residues. The CDR3 here is CASSVAGEPYEQYF. The CDR3 DNA reads as TGTGCCAGCAGCGTAGCCGGGGAGCCCTACGAGCAGTACTTC.

The CDR3 spells CASRAPGQGYEQYF. DNA of the CDR3: TGTGCCAGCAGAGCCCCGGGACAGGGCTACGAGCAGTACTTC. The rearrangement uses TRBV7-2 and TRBJ2-7, with 9 bases fitting TRBD1. V lost 6 bases and J lost 3; bases outside the gene matches: 6. Germline V CDR1 and CDR2: SGHTA, FQGNSA. The CDR3 contains 14 residues.